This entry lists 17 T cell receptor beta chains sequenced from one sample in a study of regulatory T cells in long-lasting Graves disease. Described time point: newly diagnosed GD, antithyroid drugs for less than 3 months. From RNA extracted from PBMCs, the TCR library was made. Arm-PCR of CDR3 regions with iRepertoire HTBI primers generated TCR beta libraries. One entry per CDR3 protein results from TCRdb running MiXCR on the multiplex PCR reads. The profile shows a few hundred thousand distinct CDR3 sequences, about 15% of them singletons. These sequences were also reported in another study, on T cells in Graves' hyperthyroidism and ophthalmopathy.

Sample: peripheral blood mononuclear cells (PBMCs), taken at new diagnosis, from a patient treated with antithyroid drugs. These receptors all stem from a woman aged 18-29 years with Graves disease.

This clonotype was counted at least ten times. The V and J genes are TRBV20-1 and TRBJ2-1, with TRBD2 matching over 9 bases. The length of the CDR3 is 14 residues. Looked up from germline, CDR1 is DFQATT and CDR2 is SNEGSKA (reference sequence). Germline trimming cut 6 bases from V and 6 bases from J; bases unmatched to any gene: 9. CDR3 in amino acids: CSALPSGTFNEQFF. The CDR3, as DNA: TGCAGTGCCCTTCCTAGCGGGACTTTCAATGAGCAGTTCTTC.

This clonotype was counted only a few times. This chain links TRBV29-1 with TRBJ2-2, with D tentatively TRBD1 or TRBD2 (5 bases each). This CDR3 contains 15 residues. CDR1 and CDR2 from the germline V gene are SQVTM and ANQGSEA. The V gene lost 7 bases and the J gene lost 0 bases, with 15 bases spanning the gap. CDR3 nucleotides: TGCAGCGGGAGGTTAACAGGAGCGAACACCGGGGAGCTGTTTTTT. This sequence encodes CSGRLTGANTGELFF.

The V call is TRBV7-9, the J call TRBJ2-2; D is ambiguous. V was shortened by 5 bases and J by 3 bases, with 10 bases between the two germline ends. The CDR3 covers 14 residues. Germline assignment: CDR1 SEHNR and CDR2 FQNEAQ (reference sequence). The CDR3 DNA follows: TGTGCCAGCAGCCCCTCCGGGCACACCGGGGAGCTGTTTTTT. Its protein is CASSPSGHTGELFF.

CDR3 nucleotides: TGTGCCAGTAGTCCGGAAGTCTCTGGAAACACCATATATTTT. Protein sequence: CASSPEVSGNTIYF. The chain recombines TRBV19 with TRBJ1-3, with unresolved D. Trimming pared 5 bases from V and 0 bases from J, leaving 8 bases between. CDR1 LNHDA and CDR2 SQIVND come from the germline V gene (reference sequence). The CDR3 runs 14 residues. Using reference TRBV19 and TRBJ1-3 for the parts outside the CDR3, the full variable domain is DGGITQSPKYLFRKEGQNVTLSCEQNLNHDAMYWYRQDPGQGLRLIYYSQIVNDFQKGDIAEGYSVSREKKESFPLTVTSAQKNPTAFYLCASSPEVSGNTIYFGEGSWLTVV.

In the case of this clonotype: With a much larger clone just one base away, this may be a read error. CDR3 protein: CSARDPHSSTDTQCF. CDR3 bases: TGCAGTGCTAGAGATCCCCATAGTTCCACAGATACGCAGTGTTTT. The rearrangement uses TRBV20-1 and TRBJ2-3, with D uncertain. This CDR3 spans 15 amino acids. CDR1 is DFQATT, CDR2 SNEGSKA, per germline (reference sequence).

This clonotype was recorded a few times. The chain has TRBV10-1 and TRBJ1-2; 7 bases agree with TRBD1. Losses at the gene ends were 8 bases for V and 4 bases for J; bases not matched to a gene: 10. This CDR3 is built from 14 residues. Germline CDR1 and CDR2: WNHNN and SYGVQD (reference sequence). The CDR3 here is CASHTLTGFYGYTF. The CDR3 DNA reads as TGCGCCAGCCACACCTTGACAGGGTTCTATGGCTACACCTTC.

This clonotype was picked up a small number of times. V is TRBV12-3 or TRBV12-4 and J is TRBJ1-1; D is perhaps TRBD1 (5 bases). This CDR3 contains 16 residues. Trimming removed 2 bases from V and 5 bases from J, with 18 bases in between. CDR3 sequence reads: CASSLLGNFGGTEAFF. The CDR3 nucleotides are TGTGCCAGCAGTTTATTGGGAAATTTCGGGGGTACTGAAGCTTTCTTT.

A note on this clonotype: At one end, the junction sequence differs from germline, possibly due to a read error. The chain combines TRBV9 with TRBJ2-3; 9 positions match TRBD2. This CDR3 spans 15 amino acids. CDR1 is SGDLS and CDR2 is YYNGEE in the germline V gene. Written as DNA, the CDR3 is TGTGCCAACAGCCTAGCGGGGTTGTTCACAGATACGCAGTATTTT. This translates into CANSLAGLFTDTQYF. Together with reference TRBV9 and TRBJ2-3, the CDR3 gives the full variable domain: DSGVTQTPKHLITATGQRVTLRCSPRSGDLSVYWYQQSLDQGLQFLIQYYNGEERAKGNILERFSAQQFPDLHSELNLSSLELGDSALYFCANSLAGLFTDTQYFGPGTRLTVL.

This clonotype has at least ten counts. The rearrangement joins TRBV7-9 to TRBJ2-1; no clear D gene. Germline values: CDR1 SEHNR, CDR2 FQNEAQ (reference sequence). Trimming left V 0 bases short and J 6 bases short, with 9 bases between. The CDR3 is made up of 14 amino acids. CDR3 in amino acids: CASSLANLVNEQFF. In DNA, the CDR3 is TGTGCCAGCAGCTTAGCGAATTTAGTCAATGAGCAGTTCTTC.

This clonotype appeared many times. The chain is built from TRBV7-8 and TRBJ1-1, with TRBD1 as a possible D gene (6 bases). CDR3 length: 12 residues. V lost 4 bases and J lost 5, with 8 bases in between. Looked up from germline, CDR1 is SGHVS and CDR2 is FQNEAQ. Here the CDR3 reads CASSSQGTEAFF. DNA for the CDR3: TGTGCCAGCAGCTCACAGGGAACTGAAGCTTTCTTT.

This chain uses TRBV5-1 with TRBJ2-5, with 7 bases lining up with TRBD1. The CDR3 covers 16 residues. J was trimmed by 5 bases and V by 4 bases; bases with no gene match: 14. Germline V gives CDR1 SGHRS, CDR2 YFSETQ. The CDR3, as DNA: TGCGCCAGCAGCCCCTTTGCAGGGGGAGAGTGGGAGACCCAGTACTTC. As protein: CASSPFAGGEWETQYF.

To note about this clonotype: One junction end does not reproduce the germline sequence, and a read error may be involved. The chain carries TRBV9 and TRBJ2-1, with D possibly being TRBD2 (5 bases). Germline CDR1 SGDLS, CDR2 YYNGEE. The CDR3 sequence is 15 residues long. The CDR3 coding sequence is TGTGCCAGCAGCGGGAGCGGAGGCTCCCACAATGAGCAGTTCTTC. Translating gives CASSGSGGSHNEQFF.

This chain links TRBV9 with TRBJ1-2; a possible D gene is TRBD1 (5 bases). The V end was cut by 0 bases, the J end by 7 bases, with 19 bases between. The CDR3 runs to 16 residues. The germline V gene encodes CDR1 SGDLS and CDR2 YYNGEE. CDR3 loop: CASSVAPSGRGRGYTF. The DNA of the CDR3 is TGTGCCAGCAGCGTAGCTCCGTCGGGGCGGGGTCGTGGCTACACCTTC.

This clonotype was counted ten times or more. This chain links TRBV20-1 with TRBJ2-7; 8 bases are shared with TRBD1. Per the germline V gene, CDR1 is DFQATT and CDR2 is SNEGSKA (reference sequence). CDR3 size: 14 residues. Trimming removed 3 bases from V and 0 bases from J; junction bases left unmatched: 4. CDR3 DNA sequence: TGCAGTGCTAGCAGGGGGCTAAGCTCCTACGAGCAGTACTTC. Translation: CSASRGLSSYEQYF.

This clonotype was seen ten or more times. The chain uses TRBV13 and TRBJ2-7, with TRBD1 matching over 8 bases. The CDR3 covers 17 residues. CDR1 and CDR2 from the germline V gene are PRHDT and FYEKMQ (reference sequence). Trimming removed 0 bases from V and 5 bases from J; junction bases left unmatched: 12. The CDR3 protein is CASSLGRGDRRKNEQYF. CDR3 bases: TGTGCCAGCAGCTTAGGCCGAGGGGACAGGCGGAAGAACGAGCAGTACTTC.

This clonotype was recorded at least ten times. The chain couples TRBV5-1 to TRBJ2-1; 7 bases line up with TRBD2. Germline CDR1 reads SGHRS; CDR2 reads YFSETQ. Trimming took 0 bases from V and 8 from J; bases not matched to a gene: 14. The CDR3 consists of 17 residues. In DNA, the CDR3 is TGCGCCAGCAGCTTGGGTTGGGGGGGAGGGCCGGAGGATGAGCAGTTCTTC. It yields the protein CASSLGWGGGPEDEQFF.

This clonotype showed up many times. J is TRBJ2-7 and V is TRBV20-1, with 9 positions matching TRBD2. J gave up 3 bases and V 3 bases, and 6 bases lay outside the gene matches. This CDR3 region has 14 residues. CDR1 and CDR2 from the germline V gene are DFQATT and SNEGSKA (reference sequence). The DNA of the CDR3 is TGCAGTGCTAGTTTGGCGGGAGGGGACTACGAGCAGTACTTC. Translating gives CSASLAGGDYEQYF.